This T cell receptor (beta chain) stems from a study of CXCR3-negative and CXCR3-positive naive CD8 T cells. General study points: Naive CXCR3-negative and CXCR3-positive cells had similar TRBV-TRBJ usage; memory differed. Memory CD8+ cells had much lower diversity, and both naive subsets had comparably high diversity. Surface CD5 looked about the same in the naive subsets, so the authors worked out TCR strength from TRB CDR3 properties. Higher TRB CDR3 hydrophobicity marked CXCR3-positive naive cells relative to CXCR3-negative naive cells.

In preparing the TRB cDNA libraries, 5' RACE with UMI labels was used. TCRdb reprocessed the 5' RACE reads; each CDR3 protein has one entry and no DNA is given. The sample's table shows about 150,000 distinct CDR3 sequences. Comments on this clonotype: Its antigen is unknown.

The CDR3 length is 11 residues. Germline V CDR1 and CDR2: LNHDA, SQIVND (reference sequence). This TCR was recovered from a human donor in good health. Some clones in this sample may be carry-over from other donors' samples. The sample consisted of naive CXCR3+ CD8+ T cells from blood. Noted subset: CD45RO-CCR7+CD27+CD95- naive CD8+ T cells expressing CXCR3 (TNR3+). The rearrangement uses TRBV19 and TRBJ2-5. The CDR3 here is CASSGEETQYF.